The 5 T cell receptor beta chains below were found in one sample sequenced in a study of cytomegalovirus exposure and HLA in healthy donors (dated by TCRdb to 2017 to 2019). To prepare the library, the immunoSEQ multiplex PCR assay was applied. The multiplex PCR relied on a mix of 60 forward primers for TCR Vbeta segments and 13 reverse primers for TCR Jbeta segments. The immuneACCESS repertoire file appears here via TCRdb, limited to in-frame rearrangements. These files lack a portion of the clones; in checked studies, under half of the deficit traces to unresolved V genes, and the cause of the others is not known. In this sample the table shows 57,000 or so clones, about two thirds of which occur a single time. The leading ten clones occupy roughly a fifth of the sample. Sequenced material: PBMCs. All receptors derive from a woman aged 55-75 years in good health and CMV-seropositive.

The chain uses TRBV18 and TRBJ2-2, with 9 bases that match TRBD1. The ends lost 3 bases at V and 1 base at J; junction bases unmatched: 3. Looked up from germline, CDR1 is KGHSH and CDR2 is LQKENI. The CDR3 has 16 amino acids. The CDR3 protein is CASSPQGQGNTGELFF. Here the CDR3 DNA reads TGTGCCAGCTCACCCCAGGGACAGGGGAACACCGGGGAGCTGTTTTTT.

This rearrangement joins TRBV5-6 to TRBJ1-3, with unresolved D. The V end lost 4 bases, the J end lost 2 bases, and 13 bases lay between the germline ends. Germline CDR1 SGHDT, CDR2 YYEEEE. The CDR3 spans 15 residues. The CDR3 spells CASSNGWEAGNTIYF. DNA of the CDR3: TGTGCCAGCAGCAATGGGTGGGAGGCTGGAAACACCATATATTTT.

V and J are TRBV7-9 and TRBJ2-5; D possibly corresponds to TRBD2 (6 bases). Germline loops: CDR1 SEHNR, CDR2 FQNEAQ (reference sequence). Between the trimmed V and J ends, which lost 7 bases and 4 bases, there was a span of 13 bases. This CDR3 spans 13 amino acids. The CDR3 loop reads CASIGRAGETQYF. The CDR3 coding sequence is TGTGCCAGCATCGGGCGAGCGGGAGAGACCCAGTACTTC.

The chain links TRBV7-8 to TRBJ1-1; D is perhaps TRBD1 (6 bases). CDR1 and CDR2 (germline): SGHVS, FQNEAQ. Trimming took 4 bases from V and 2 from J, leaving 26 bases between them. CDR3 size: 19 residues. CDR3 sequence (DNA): TGTGCCAGCAGCTCAAATCGGCCTACAGGGAACCTTAGAAACACTGAAGCTTTCTTT. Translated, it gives CASSSNRPTGNLRNTEAFF.

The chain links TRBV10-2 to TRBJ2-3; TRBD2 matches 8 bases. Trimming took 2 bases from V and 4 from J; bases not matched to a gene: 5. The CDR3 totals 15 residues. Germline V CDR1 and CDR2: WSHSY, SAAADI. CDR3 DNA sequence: TGCGCCAGCAGTGAGAGCGGGGGCTTCTCAGATACGCAGTATTTT. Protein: CASSESGGFSDTQYF.